These T cell receptor beta chains were read from a single sample in a study of T cells in Graves' hyperthyroidism and ophthalmopathy. From the multiplex PCR reads, TCRdb called clonotypes with MiXCR, one entry per CDR3 protein. The data show some 300,000 distinct CDR3 sequences, 10% to 15% seen once. The sample comprised blood. Every receptor here comes from a woman aged 30 to 39 with Graves' hyperthyroidism that later progressed to Graves' ophthalmopathy. Both conserved end residues are part of each CDR3. Fields, in order: D gene, V gene, J gene, clone size, CDR3 DNA, CDR3 protein. A D gene is named only where the DNA matches it firmly. Only some rows state a clone size, as once, few, many or a class for expanded clones.

d_call: -
v_call: TRBV6-5
j_call: TRBJ2-2
clone_size: many
cdr3_nt: TGTGCCAGCAGTTACTCCCCACTTCCGAACACCGGGGAGCTGTTTTTT
cdr3_aa: CASSYSPLPNTGELFF

d_call: TRBD2
v_call: TRBV9
j_call: TRBJ2-1
clone_size: -
cdr3_nt: TGTGCCAGCAGCGTTAGGACTAGCGGGAGTGATGAGCAGTTCTTC
cdr3_aa: CASSVRTSGSDEQFF

d_call: TRBD1
v_call: TRBV5-1
j_call: TRBJ1-6
clone_size: few
cdr3_nt: TGCGCCAGCAGCTCTGGACAGGGAAGGAATTCACCCCTCCACTTT
cdr3_aa: CASSSGQGRNSPLHF

d_call: -
v_call: TRBV5-4
j_call: TRBJ2-1
clone_size: -
cdr3_nt: TGTGCCAGCAGCTTGGACGAGTTGGCCAGGGGACGGCTACTTGACAATGAGCAGTTCTTC
cdr3_aa: CASSLDELARGRLLDNEQFF

d_call: -
v_call: TRBV29-1
j_call: TRBJ2-7
clone_size: few
cdr3_nt: TGCAGCGTTACCGCCGGACAAGTCGGCTACGAGCAGTACTTC
cdr3_aa: CSVTAGQVGYEQYF

d_call: TRBD1
v_call: TRBV10-3
j_call: TRBJ2-7
clone_size: -
cdr3_nt: TGTGCCATCAGTGAACGGGACAGGGCCTACGAGCAGTACTTC
cdr3_aa: CAISERDRAYEQYF

d_call: -
v_call: TRBV19
j_call: TRBJ1-6
clone_size: -
cdr3_nt: TGTGCCAGTACCGTGGCGAGCTCCTATAATTCACCCCTCCACTTT
cdr3_aa: CASTVASSYNSPLHF

d_call: TRBD2
v_call: TRBV12-3/TRBV12-4
j_call: TRBJ2-2
clone_size: many
cdr3_nt: TGTGCCAGCAGTTTAGGCGGGAGGACCGGGGAGCTGTTTTTT
cdr3_aa: CASSLGGRTGELFF

d_call: TRBD2
v_call: TRBV15
j_call: TRBJ2-7
clone_size: few
cdr3_nt: TGTGCCACCAGCCTGGGGACTAGCGGGAGTCAGCAGTACTTC
cdr3_aa: CATSLGTSGSQQYF

d_call: TRBD2
v_call: TRBV5-6
j_call: TRBJ2-3
clone_size: -
cdr3_nt: TGTGCCAGCAGCCATGACACGGGAGGAGATACGCAGTATTTT
cdr3_aa: CASSHDTGGDTQYF

d_call: TRBD2
v_call: TRBV7-2
j_call: TRBJ2-1
clone_size: many
cdr3_nt: TGTGCCAGCAGCCAACAACTAGCGGGAGGCCTCAATGAGCAGTTCTTC
cdr3_aa: CASSQQLAGGLNEQFF

d_call: TRBD1
v_call: TRBV27
j_call: TRBJ1-4
clone_size: many
cdr3_nt: TGTGCCAGCAAGCAGGGGGCTAATGAAAAACTGTTTTTT
cdr3_aa: CASKQGANEKLFF

d_call: TRBD2
v_call: TRBV9
j_call: TRBJ2-5
clone_size: few
cdr3_nt: TGTGCCAGCAGCGCAAGACTAGCGGGGTCCCAAGAGACCCAGTACTTC
cdr3_aa: CASSARLAGSQETQYF

d_call: -
v_call: TRBV5-6
j_call: TRBJ2-7
clone_size: few
cdr3_nt: TGTGCCAGCAGCTTGGCTGGGTTGGAAAACGAGCAGTACTTC
cdr3_aa: CASSLAGLENEQYF

d_call: TRBD2
v_call: TRBV28
j_call: TRBJ2-7
clone_size: many
cdr3_nt: TGTGCCAGCAGTCCCCCAGCGGGGCTCTCCTACGAGCAGTACTTC
cdr3_aa: CASSPPAGLSYEQYF

d_call: -
v_call: TRBV7-9
j_call: TRBJ2-6
clone_size: many
cdr3_nt: TGTGCCAGCAGCTTAAGTGGTTTCCTCAGCGGCAACGTCCTGACTTTC
cdr3_aa: CASSLSGFLSGNVLTF

d_call: -
v_call: TRBV3-1
j_call: TRBJ1-2
clone_size: many
cdr3_nt: TGTGCCAGCAGCCAAGGGTCCGGTCCTAACTATGGCTACACCTTC
cdr3_aa: CASSQGSGPNYGYTF

d_call: -
v_call: TRBV29-1
j_call: TRBJ1-1
clone_size: many
cdr3_nt: TGCAGCGTTGTCTCTAACCCCAACACTGAAGCTTTCTTT
cdr3_aa: CSVVSNPNTEAFF

d_call: -
v_call: TRBV10-3
j_call: TRBJ1-2
clone_size: many
cdr3_nt: TGTGCCATCAGTGTGGGGTCTTCCGATGGCTACACCTTC
cdr3_aa: CAISVGSSDGYTF

d_call: -
v_call: TRBV19
j_call: TRBJ1-1
clone_size: many
cdr3_nt: TGTGCCAGTAGTATAGGAAGGGACACTGAAGCTTTCTTT
cdr3_aa: CASSIGRDTEAFF

d_call: -
v_call: TRBV24-1
j_call: TRBJ2-3
clone_size: many
cdr3_nt: TGTGCCACTGCACTAGGGGGAGACGGCACAGATACGCAGTATTTT
cdr3_aa: CATALGGDGTDTQYF

d_call: TRBD1
v_call: TRBV4-3
j_call: TRBJ1-4
clone_size: few
cdr3_nt: TGCGCCAGCAGCCAAGGAACCGGGACAGGGGATGAAGAAAAACTGTTTTTT
cdr3_aa: CASSQGTGTGDEEKLFF

d_call: -
v_call: TRBV25-1
j_call: TRBJ2-7
clone_size: many
cdr3_nt: TGTGCCAGCAGTCCACCGCCTGGGGAAGTCTCCTACGAGCAGTACTTC
cdr3_aa: CASSPPPGEVSYEQYF

d_call: TRBD1
v_call: TRBV12-3/TRBV12-4
j_call: TRBJ1-2
clone_size: -
cdr3_nt: TGTGCCAGCAGTCTTACAGGGGGCGCCAATGGCTACACCTTC
cdr3_aa: CASSLTGGANGYTF

d_call: -
v_call: TRBV29-1
j_call: TRBJ1-1
clone_size: many
cdr3_nt: TGCAGCGTTGAGGGTGGTAACGGGGCTGAAGCTTTCTTT
cdr3_aa: CSVEGGNGAEAFF

d_call: TRBD1
v_call: TRBV24-1
j_call: TRBJ1-5
clone_size: -
cdr3_nt: TGTGCCACCAGTGAGACAGGGGGCAATCAGCCCCAGCATTTT
cdr3_aa: CATSETGGNQPQHF

d_call: TRBD2
v_call: TRBV4-1
j_call: TRBJ2-7
clone_size: -
cdr3_nt: TGCGCCAGCAGCCAAGTGTCTAGCGGAATAGGCGAGCAGTACTTC
cdr3_aa: CASSQVSSGIGEQYF

d_call: -
v_call: TRBV5-1
j_call: TRBJ2-3
clone_size: many
cdr3_nt: TGCGCCAGCAGCTTGGGAGATCCCACAGATACGCAGTATTTT
cdr3_aa: CASSLGDPTDTQYF

d_call: -
v_call: TRBV2
j_call: TRBJ2-7
clone_size: many
cdr3_nt: TGTGCCAGCTATAGCCAAATGGCTTCGGGCTTCTCCTACGAGCAGTACTTC
cdr3_aa: CASYSQMASGFSYEQYF

d_call: -
v_call: TRBV5-8
j_call: TRBJ2-1
clone_size: few
cdr3_nt: TGTGCCAGCAGCTTAGTCGGACGGGCGAGCTCCTACAATGAGCAGTTCTTC
cdr3_aa: CASSLVGRASSYNEQFF

d_call: -
v_call: TRBV27
j_call: TRBJ1-1
clone_size: many
cdr3_nt: TGTGCCAGCAGTTTATTTCCAGGGTCGAACACTGAAGCTTTCTTT
cdr3_aa: CASSLFPGSNTEAFF

d_call: TRBD1
v_call: TRBV7-9
j_call: TRBJ2-7
clone_size: many
cdr3_nt: TGTGCCAGCAGCCTCCCTGGACAGGGACCCAACGAGCAGTACTTC
cdr3_aa: CASSLPGQGPNEQYF

d_call: -
v_call: TRBV12-3/TRBV12-4
j_call: TRBJ2-3
clone_size: many
cdr3_nt: TGTGCCAGCAGTTCTCATGGGACAGATACGCAGTATTTT
cdr3_aa: CASSSHGTDTQYF

d_call: -
v_call: TRBV29-1
j_call: TRBJ1-1
clone_size: many
cdr3_nt: TGCAGCGCTACCGGGACACAATTTCGGGACACTGAAGCTTTCTTT
cdr3_aa: CSATGTQFRDTEAFF

d_call: -
v_call: TRBV10-2
j_call: TRBJ1-1
clone_size: few
cdr3_nt: TGCGCCAGCAGTGATACAGGCCCAAGGACTGAAGCTTTCTTT
cdr3_aa: CASSDTGPRTEAFF

d_call: TRBD1
v_call: TRBV24-1
j_call: TRBJ1-2
clone_size: many
cdr3_nt: TGTGCCACCAGTGACTGGGACAGATCGGAGGATGGCTACACCTTC
cdr3_aa: CATSDWDRSEDGYTF

d_call: -
v_call: TRBV12-3/TRBV12-4
j_call: TRBJ2-7
clone_size: many
cdr3_nt: TGTGCCAGCAGCCAGACGCTGGGGGAGCAGTACTTC
cdr3_aa: CASSQTLGEQYF

d_call: TRBD2
v_call: TRBV6-1
j_call: TRBJ2-7
clone_size: -
cdr3_nt: TGTGCCAGCAGTGAGGGACTAGGGTCCTACGAGCAGTACTTC
cdr3_aa: CASSEGLGSYEQYF

d_call: -
v_call: TRBV5-6
j_call: TRBJ2-7
clone_size: -
cdr3_nt: TGTGCCAGCAGCTTGATCCGGGGGAGCTCCTACGAGCAGTACTTC
cdr3_aa: CASSLIRGSSYEQYF

d_call: TRBD2
v_call: TRBV20-1
j_call: TRBJ2-7
clone_size: many
cdr3_nt: TGCAGTGCTAAGGGAAATAGCGGGAGAGCCTACGAGCAGTACTTC
cdr3_aa: CSAKGNSGRAYEQYF

d_call: -
v_call: TRBV19
j_call: TRBJ1-4
clone_size: few
cdr3_nt: TGTGCCAGTAGTAACGATCTCGACAGGCCCGCGGAAAAACTGTTTTTT
cdr3_aa: CASSNDLDRPAEKLFF

d_call: -
v_call: TRBV6-1
j_call: TRBJ1-1
clone_size: many
cdr3_nt: TGTGCCAGCAGTTATACGTTAGGGAGCACTGAAGCTTTCTTT
cdr3_aa: CASSYTLGSTEAFF

d_call: -
v_call: TRBV29-1
j_call: TRBJ2-5
clone_size: few
cdr3_nt: TGCAGCGTTGCCGAAGAGACCCAGTACTTC
cdr3_aa: CSVAEETQYF

d_call: -
v_call: TRBV7-3
j_call: TRBJ1-2
clone_size: -
cdr3_nt: TGTGCCAGCAGCATAACAGGGATCTATGGCTACACCTTC
cdr3_aa: CASSITGIYGYTF

d_call: -
v_call: TRBV29-1
j_call: TRBJ1-2
clone_size: many
cdr3_nt: TGCAGCGCCAGCGGAGGCGCTGGCTATGGCTACACCTTC
cdr3_aa: CSASGGAGYGYTF

d_call: -
v_call: TRBV28
j_call: TRBJ2-4
clone_size: few
cdr3_nt: TGTGCCAGCCAGGCGGTTGGCAAAAACATTCAGTACTTC
cdr3_aa: CASQAVGKNIQYF

d_call: -
v_call: TRBV28
j_call: TRBJ2-1
clone_size: many
cdr3_nt: TGTGCCAGCAGTTTATCCGTAAGCTCCTACAATGAGCAGTTCTTC
cdr3_aa: CASSLSVSSYNEQFF

d_call: TRBD1
v_call: TRBV7-2
j_call: TRBJ2-1
clone_size: many
cdr3_nt: TGTGCCAGCAGCCGCAGCGAGGACAGGGTTCTTGAGTTCTTC
cdr3_aa: CASSRSEDRVLEFF

d_call: -
v_call: TRBV20-1
j_call: TRBJ2-3
clone_size: many
cdr3_nt: TGCAGTGCTAGTCTTGTTGGTTTGGATACGCAGTATTTT
cdr3_aa: CSASLVGLDTQYF

d_call: -
v_call: TRBV3-1
j_call: TRBJ2-1
clone_size: many
cdr3_nt: TGTGCCAGCAGCCAATGGGGGGTTGAGCAGTTCTTC
cdr3_aa: CASSQWGVEQFF

d_call: -
v_call: TRBV7-9
j_call: TRBJ1-6
clone_size: -
cdr3_nt: TGTGCCAGCAGCTTTGGGGGTGCGGCCCTCCACTTT
cdr3_aa: CASSFGGAALHF

d_call: -
v_call: TRBV28
j_call: TRBJ1-1
clone_size: many
cdr3_nt: TGTGCCAGCAGTTTACGAGGACCGGGGGACACTGAAGCTTTCTTT
cdr3_aa: CASSLRGPGDTEAFF

d_call: -
v_call: TRBV6-2/TRBV6-3
j_call: TRBJ1-2
clone_size: many
cdr3_nt: TGTGCCAGCAGTTACTCCTACGGCTTATCGTACGGCTATGGCTACACCTTC
cdr3_aa: CASSYSYGLSYGYGYTF

d_call: -
v_call: TRBV5-5
j_call: TRBJ2-2
clone_size: few
cdr3_nt: TGTGCCAGCAGCTTGCGATCGCCGAAGGAAGTGGGCACCGGGGAGCTGTTTTTT
cdr3_aa: CASSLRSPKEVGTGELFF

d_call: -
v_call: TRBV4-1
j_call: TRBJ1-1
clone_size: -
cdr3_nt: TGCGCCAGCAGCCAAGAGACGGACACTGAAGCTTTCTTT
cdr3_aa: CASSQETDTEAFF

d_call: -
v_call: TRBV13
j_call: TRBJ1-2
clone_size: many
cdr3_nt: TGTGCCAGCAGCTTAACCGGCGGCAGGGTTAGTGGCTACACCTTC
cdr3_aa: CASSLTGGRVSGYTF

d_call: -
v_call: TRBV20-1
j_call: TRBJ2-3
clone_size: many
cdr3_nt: TGCAGTGCAGCCAGTGAACGGGTCCCGGGAGATACGCAGTATTTT
cdr3_aa: CSAASERVPGDTQYF

d_call: TRBD1
v_call: TRBV2
j_call: TRBJ2-3
clone_size: many
cdr3_nt: TGTGCCAGCAGGGAACAGGGGGCGACAGATACGCAGTATTTT
cdr3_aa: CASREQGATDTQYF

d_call: TRBD2
v_call: TRBV27
j_call: TRBJ2-1
clone_size: -
cdr3_nt: TGTGCCAGCAGCTTTTACGCGGGGGATAACAATGAGCAGTTCTTC
cdr3_aa: CASSFYAGDNNEQFF

d_call: -
v_call: TRBV7-6
j_call: TRBJ2-2
clone_size: many
cdr3_nt: TGTGCCAGCAGCTTAGCGGGAGTAACCGGGGAGCTGTTTTTT
cdr3_aa: CASSLAGVTGELFF